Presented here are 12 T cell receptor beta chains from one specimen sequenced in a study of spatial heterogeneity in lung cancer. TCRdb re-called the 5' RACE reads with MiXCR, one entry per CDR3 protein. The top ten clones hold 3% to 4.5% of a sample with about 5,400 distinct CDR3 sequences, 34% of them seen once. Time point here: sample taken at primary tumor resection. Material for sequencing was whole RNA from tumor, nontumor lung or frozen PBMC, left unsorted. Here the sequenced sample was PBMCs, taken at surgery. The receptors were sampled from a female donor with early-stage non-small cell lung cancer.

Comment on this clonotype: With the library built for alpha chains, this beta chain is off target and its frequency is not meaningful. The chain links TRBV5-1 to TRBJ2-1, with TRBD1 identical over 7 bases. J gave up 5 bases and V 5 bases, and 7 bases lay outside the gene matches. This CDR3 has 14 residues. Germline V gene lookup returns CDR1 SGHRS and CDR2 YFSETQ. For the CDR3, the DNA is TGCGCCAGCAGTCAACGGACAGGAAACAATGAGCAGTTCTTC. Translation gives CASSQRTGNNEQFF.

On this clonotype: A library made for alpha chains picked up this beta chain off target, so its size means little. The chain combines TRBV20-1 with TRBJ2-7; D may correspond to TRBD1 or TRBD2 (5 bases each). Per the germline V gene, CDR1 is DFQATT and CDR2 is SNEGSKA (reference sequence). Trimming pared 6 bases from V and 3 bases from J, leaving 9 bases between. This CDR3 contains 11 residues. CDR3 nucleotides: TGCAGTGCCCGGGGCGACTACGAGCAGTACTTC. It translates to CSARGDYEQYF.

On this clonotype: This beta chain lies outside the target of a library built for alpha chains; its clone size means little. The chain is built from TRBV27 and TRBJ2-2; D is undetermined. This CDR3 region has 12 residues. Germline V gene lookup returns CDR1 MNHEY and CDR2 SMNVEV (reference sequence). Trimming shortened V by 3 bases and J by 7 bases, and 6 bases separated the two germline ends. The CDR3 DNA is TGTGCCAGCAGTTTGGGGATCGGGGAGCTGTTTTTT. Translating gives CASSLGIGELFF.

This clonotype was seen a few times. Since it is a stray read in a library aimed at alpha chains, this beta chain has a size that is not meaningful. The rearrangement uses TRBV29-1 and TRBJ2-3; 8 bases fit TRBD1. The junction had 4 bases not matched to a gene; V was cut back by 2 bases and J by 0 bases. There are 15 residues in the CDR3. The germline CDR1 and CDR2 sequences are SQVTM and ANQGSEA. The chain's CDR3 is CSVENRGDSTDTQYF. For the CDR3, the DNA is TGCAGCGTTGAAAACAGGGGGGATAGCACAGATACGCAGTATTTT.

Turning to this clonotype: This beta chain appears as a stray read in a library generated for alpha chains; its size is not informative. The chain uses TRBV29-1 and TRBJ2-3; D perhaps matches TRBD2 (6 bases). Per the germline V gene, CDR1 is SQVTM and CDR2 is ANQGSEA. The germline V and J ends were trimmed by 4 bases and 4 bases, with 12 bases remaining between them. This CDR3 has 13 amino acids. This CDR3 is CSVVGLTPDTQYF. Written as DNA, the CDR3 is TGCAGCGTTGTAGGACTAACCCCAGATACGCAGTATTTT.

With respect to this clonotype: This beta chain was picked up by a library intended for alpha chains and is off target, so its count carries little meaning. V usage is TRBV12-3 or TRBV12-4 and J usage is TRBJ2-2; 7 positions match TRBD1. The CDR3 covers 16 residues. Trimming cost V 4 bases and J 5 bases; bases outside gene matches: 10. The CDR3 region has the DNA TGTGCCAGCAGTTCACAGGGGAACTTGGGGACCGGGGAGCTGTTTTTT. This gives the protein CASSSQGNLGTGELFF.

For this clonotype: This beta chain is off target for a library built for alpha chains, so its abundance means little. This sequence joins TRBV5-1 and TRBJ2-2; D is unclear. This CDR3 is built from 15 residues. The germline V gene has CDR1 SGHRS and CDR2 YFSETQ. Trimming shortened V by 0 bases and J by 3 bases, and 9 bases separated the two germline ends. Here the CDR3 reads CASSLGLVDTGELFF. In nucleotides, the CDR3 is TGCGCCAGCAGCTTGGGCCTCGTGGACACCGGGGAGCTGTTTTTT.

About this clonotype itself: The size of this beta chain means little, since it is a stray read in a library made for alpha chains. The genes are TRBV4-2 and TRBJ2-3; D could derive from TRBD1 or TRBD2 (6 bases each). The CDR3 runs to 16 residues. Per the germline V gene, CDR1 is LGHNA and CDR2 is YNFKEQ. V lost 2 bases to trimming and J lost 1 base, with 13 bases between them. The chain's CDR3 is CASSQNPRGGTDTQYF. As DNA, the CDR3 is TGTGCCAGCAGCCAAAACCCTAGGGGGGGCACAGATACGCAGTATTTT.

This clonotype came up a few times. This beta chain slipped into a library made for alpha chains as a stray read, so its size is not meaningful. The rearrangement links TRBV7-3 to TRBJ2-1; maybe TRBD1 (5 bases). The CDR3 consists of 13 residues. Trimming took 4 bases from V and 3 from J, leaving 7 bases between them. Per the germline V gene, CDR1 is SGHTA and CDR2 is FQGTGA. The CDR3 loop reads CASSSQDYNEQFF. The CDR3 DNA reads TGTGCCAGCAGCTCACAGGACTACAATGAGCAGTTCTTC.

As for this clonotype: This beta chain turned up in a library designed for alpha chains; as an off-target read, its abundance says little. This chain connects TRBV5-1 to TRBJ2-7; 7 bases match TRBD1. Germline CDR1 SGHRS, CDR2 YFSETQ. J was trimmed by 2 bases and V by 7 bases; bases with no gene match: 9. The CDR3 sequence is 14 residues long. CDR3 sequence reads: CASQAGTVPYEQYF. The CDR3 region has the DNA TGCGCCAGCCAAGCCGGGACAGTCCCCTACGAGCAGTACTTC.

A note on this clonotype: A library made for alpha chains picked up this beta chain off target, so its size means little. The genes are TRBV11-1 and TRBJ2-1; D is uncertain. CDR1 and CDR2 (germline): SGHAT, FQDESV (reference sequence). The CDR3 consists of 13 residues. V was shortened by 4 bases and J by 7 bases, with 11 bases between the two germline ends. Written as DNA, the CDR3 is TGTGCCAGCAGCTCCAATATAGTAAATGAGCAGTTCTTC. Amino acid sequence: CASSSNIVNEQFF.

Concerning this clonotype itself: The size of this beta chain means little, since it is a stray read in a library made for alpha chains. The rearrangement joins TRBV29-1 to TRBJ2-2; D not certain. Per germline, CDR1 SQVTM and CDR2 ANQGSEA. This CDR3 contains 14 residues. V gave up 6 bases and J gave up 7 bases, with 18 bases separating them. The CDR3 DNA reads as TGCAGCGTCATGAGGAATCAGGTCGGCGGGGAGCTGTTTTTT. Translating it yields CSVMRNQVGGELFF.